This TCR beta chain was recovered during a study of blood T cells in healthy people across ages. Isolation yielded PBMCs, at least 6 million per sample, in every case. V gave up 5 bases and J gave up 4 bases, with 13 bases separating them. Per germline, CDR1 SGHTA and CDR2 FQGNSA. This CDR3 is 14 amino acids long. A second roughly 6 to 11 cycle PCR used barcoded and J-beta primers. TCRdb re-called the 5' RACE reads through MiXCR, storing one row per CDR3 protein. The sample records about 1.1 million distinct CDR3 sequences, around two fifths being singletons. The clonotype originates from a young man in good health. Sequencing was performed on blood. The rearrangement uses TRBV7-2 and TRBJ2-3, with no clear D. The CDR3 DNA is TGTGCCAGCAGCACGACTCCCCGCGCAGATACGCAGTATTTT. This encodes CASSTTPRADTQYF.